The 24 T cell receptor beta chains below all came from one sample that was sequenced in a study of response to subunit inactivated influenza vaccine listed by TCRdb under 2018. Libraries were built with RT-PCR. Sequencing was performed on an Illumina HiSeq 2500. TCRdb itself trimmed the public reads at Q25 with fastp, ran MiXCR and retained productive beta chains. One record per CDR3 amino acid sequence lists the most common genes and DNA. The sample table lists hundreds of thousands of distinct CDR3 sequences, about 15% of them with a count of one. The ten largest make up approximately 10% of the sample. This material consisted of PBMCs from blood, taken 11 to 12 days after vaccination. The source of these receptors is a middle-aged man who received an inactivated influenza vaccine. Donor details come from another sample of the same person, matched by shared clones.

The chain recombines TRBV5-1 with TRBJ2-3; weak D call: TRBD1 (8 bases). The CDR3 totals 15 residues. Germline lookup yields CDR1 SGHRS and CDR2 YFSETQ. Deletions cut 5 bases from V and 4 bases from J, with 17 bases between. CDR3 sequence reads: CASRPDRGGADTQYF. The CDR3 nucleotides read TGCGCCAGCAGACCCGACAGGGGAGGGGCAGATACGCAGTATTTT.

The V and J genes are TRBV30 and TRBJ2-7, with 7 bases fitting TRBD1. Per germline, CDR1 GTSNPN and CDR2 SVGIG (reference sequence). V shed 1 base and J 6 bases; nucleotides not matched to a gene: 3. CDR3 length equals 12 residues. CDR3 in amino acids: CAWSGQGREQYF. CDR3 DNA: TGTGCCTGGAGTGGACAGGGTCGCGAGCAGTACTTC.

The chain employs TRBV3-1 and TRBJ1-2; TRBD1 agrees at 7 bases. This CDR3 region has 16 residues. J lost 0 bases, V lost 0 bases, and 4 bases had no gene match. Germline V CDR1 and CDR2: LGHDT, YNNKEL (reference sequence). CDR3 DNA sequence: TGTGCCAGCAGCCAAGACTCGGGGACAGCTAACTATGGCTACACCTTC. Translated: CASSQDSGTANYGYTF.

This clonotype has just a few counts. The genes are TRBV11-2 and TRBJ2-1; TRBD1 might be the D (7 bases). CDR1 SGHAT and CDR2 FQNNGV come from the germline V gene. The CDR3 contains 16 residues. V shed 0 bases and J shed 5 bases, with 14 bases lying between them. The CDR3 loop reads CASSLDVFRGDNEQFF. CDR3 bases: TGTGCCAGCAGCTTAGATGTGTTCAGGGGGGACAATGAGCAGTTCTTC.

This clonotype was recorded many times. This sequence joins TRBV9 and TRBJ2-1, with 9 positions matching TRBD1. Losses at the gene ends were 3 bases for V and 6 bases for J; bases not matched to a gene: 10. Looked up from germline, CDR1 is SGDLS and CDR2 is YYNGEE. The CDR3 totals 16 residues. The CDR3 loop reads CASSAPRTGASNEQFF. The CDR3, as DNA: TGTGCCAGCAGCGCCCCGAGGACAGGGGCGTCCAATGAGCAGTTCTTC.

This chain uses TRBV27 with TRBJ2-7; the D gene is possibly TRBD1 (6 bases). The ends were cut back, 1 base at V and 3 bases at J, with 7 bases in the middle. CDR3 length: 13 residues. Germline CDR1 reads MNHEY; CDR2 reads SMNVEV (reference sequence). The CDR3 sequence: CASSLLTGYEQYF. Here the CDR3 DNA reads TGTGCCAGCAGTTTATTGACAGGCTACGAGCAGTACTTC.

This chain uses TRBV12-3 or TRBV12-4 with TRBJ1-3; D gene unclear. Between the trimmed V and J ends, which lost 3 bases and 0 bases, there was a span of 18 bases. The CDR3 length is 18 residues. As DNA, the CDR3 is TGTGCCAGCAGTTTCTTCCCCGATGGTCTTTCCTCTGGAAACACCATATATTTT. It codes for CASSFFPDGLSSGNTIYF.

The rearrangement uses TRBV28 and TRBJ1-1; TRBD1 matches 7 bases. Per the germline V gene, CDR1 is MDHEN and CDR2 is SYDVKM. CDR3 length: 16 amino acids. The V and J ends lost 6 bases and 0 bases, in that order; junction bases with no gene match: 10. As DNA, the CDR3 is TGTGCCAGCAGCCGTGAACAGGGGCCCCTGAACACTGAAGCTTTCTTT. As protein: CASSREQGPLNTEAFF.

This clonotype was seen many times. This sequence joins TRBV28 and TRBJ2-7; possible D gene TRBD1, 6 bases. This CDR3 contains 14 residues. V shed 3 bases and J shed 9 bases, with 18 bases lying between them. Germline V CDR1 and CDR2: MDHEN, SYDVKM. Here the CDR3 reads CASSLEQGRRGQYF. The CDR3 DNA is TGTGCCAGCAGTTTGGAACAGGGAAGAAGAGGGCAGTACTTC.

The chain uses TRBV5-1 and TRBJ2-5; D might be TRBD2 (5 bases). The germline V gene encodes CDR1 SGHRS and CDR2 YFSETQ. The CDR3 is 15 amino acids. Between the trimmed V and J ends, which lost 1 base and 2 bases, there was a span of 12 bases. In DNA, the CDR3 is TGCGCCAGCAGCTTGACCGGGAAGCCACAAGAGACCCAGTACTTC. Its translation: CASSLTGKPQETQYF.

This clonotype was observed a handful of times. The CDR3 nucleotides read TGTGCCAGCAGTCCGGGTACGCAGTATTTT. This encodes CASSPGTQYF. The chain couples TRBV6-2 or TRBV6-3 to TRBJ2-3, with D unclear. CDR1 MNHEY and CDR2 SVGEGT come from the germline V gene. This CDR3 comprises 10 residues. Trimming shortened V by 5 bases and J by 8 bases, and 5 bases separated the two germline ends.

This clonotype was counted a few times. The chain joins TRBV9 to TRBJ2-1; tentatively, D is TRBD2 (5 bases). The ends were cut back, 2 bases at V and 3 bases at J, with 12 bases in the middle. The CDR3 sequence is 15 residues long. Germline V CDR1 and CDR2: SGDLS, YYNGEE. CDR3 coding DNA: TGTGCCAGCAGCGTCCTGGGGAGTAACTACAATGAGCAGTTCTTC. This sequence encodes CASSVLGSNYNEQFF.

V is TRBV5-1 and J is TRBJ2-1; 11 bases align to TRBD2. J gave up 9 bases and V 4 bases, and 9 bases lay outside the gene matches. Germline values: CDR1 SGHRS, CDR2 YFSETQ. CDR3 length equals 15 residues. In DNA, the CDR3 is TGCGCCAGCAGCCTCACTAGCGGGGGTTCCGTTGAGCAGTTCTTC. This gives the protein CASSLTSGGSVEQFF.

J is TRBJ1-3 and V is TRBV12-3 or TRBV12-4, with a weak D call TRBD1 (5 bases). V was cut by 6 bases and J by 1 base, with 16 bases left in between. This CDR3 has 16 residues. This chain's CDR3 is CASSRNPGLSGNTIYF. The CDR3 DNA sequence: TGTGCCAGCAGCCGAAACCCGGGACTATCTGGAAACACCATATATTTT.

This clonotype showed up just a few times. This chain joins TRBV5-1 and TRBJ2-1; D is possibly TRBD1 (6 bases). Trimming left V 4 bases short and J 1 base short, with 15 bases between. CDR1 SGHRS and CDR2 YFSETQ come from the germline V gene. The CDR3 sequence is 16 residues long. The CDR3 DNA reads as TGCGCCAGCAGCCCCAGGGGTCTCGGGTCCTACAATGAGCAGTTCTTC. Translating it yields CASSPRGLGSYNEQFF.

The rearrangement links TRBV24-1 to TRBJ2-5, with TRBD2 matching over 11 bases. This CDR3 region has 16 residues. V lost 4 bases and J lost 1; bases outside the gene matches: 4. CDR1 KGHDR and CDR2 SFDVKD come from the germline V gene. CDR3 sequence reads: CATSDHGLAGQETQYF. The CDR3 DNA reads TGTGCCACCAGTGACCATGGACTAGCGGGCCAAGAGACCCAGTACTTC.

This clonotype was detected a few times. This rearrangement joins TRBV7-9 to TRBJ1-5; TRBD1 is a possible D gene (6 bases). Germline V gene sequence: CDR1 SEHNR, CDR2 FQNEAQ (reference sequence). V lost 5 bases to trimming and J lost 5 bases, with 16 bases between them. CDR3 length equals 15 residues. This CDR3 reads CASSTTGKGDQPQHF. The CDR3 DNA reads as TGTGCCAGCAGCACCACAGGGAAAGGGGATCAGCCCCAGCATTTT. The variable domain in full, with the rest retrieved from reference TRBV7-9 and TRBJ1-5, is DTGVSQNPRHKITKRGQNVTFRCDPISEHNRLYWYRQTLGQGPEFLTYFQNEAQLEKSRLLSDRFSAERPKGSFSTLEIQRTEQGDSAMYLCASSTTGKGDQPQHFGDGTRLSIL.

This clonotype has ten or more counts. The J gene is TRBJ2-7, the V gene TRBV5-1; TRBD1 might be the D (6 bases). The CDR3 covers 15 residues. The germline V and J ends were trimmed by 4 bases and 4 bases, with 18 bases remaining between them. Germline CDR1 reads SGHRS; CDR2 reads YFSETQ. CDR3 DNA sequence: TGCGCCAGCAGCCGAGATACCGGGACACAATACGAGCAGTACTTC. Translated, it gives CASSRDTGTQYEQYF.

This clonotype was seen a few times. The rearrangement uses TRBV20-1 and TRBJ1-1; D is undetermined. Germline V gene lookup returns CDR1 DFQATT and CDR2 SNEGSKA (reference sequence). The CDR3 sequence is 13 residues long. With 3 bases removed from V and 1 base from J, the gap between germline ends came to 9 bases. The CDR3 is CSARKVANTEAFF. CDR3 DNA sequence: TGCAGTGCTAGGAAGGTTGCGAACACTGAAGCTTTCTTT.

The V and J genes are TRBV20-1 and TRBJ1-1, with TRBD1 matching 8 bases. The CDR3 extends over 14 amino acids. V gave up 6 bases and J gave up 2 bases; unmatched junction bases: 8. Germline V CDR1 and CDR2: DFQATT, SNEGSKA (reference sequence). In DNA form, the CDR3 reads TGCAGTGCGACAGGGGCTTTGGTAAACACTGAAGCTTTCTTT. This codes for CSATGALVNTEAFF.

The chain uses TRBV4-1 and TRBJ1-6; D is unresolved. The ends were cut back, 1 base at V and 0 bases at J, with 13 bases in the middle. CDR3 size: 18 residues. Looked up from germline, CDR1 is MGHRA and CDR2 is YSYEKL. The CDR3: CASSQVPSGSSYNSPLHF. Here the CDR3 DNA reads TGCGCCAGCAGCCAAGTACCGTCGGGCAGCTCCTATAATTCACCCCTCCACTTT.

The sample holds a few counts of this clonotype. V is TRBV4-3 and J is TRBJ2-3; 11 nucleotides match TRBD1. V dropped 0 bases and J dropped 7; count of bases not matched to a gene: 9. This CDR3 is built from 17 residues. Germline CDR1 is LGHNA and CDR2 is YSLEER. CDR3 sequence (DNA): TGCGCCAGCAGCCAAGATTTATCGGACAGGGGGCTGTATACGCAGTATTTT. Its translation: CASSQDLSDRGLYTQYF.

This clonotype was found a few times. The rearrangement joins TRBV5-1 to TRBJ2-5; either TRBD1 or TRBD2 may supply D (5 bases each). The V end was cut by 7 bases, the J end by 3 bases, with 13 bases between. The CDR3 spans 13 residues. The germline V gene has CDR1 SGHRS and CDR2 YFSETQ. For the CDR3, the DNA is TGCGCCAGCGGAAGGGACGTCGAAGAGACCCAGTACTTC. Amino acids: CASGRDVEETQYF.

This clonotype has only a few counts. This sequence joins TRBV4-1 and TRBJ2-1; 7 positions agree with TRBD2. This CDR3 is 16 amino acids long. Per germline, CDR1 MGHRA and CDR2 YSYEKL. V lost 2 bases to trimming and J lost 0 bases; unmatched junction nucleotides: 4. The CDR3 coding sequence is TGCGCCAGCAGCCAAAGGCGGGGGAGCTCCTACAATGAGCAGTTCTTC. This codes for CASSQRRGSSYNEQFF.